Shown below are 3 T cell receptor beta chains from a single sample sequenced in a study of cytomegalovirus exposure and HLA in healthy donors. PCR amplification relied on 60 Vbeta primers (plus 13 Jbeta primers). Clones were read by immunoSEQ multiplex PCR, and TCRdb kept only the in-frame ones, dropping some. The data hold around 100,000 clones, with around 65% observed a single time. The sample taken for sequencing was PBMCs. All receptors come from a woman between 45 and 60 years old in good health and CMV-seronegative.

This clone was observed a handful of times. This chain connects TRBV5-1 to TRBJ1-1; D not resolved. The length of the CDR3 is 15 residues. The V gene's germline CDR1 is SGHRS and CDR2 YFSETQ. Trimming removed 1 base from V and 5 bases from J, with 15 bases in between. CDR3 protein: CASSLTRASGTEAFF. Here the CDR3 DNA reads TGCGCCAGCAGCTTGACTAGGGCTTCGGGAACTGAAGCTTTCTTT.

DNA for the CDR3: TGCGCCAGCAGCCAACCCTCAGGTATTGGCCGGGGGGAGCAGTTCTTC. Encoded protein: CASSQPSGIGRGEQFF. The chain joins TRBV4-1 to TRBJ2-1; a possible D gene is TRBD2 (6 bases). This CDR3 contains 16 residues. Germline values: CDR1 MGHRA, CDR2 YSYEKL. Trimming shortened V by 2 bases and J by 10 bases, and 21 bases separated the two germline ends.

V and J are TRBV2 and TRBJ2-5; 9 bases match TRBD1. The CDR3 contains 15 residues. J was trimmed by 11 bases and V by 5 bases; bases with no gene match: 15. CDR1 and CDR2 from the germline V gene are SNHLY and FYNNEI. CDR3 nucleotides: TGTGCCAGCAGTTTAGCGACAGGGGGAATGCGGGAGCAGTACTTC. This gives the protein CASSLATGGMREQYF.